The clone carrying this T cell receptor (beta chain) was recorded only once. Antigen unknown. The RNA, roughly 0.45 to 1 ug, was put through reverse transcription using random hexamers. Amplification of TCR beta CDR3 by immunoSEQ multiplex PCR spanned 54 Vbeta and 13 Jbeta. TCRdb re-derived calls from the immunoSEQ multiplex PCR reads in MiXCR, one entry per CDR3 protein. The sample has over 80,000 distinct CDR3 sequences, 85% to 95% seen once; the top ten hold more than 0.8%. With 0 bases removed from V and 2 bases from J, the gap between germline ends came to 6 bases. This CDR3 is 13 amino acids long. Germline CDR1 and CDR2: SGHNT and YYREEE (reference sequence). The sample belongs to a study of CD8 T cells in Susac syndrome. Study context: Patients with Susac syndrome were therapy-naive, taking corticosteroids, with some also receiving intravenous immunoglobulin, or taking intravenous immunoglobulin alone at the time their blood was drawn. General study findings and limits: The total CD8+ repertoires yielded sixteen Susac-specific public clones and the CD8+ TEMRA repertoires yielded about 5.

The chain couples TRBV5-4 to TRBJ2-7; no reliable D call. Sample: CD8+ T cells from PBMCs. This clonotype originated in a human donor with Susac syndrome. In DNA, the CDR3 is TGTGCCAGCAGCTTGGACAGAGCCTACGAGCAGTACTTC. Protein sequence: CASSLDRAYEQYF.